This T cell receptor (beta chain) was sequenced for a study of cytomegalovirus exposure and HLA in healthy donors. CDR3 length: 13 residues. With 3 bases removed from V and 7 bases from J, the gap between germline ends came to 12 bases. From germline, CDR1 is SGHTA and CDR2 FQGNSA. There are a few counts of this clone. The study ran its PCR with 60 Vbeta and 13 Jbeta primers. Some clones are missing from TCRdb's copy, which holds only in-frame ones; the method was immunoSEQ multiplex PCR. The sample lists more than 100,000 clones; 65% to 85% were seen once. The sequence came from a man aged 45-60 years in good health and CMV-seronegative. The chain recombines TRBV7-2 with TRBJ1-1, with D perhaps TRBD1 (5 bases). Sequencing input: PBMCs. DNA for the CDR3: TGTGCCAGCAGCTTTTTTGGGGCGAGTGAAGCTTTCTTT. It yields the protein CASSFFGASEAFF.